The 27 T cell receptor beta chains below all came from one sample that was sequenced in a study of blood T cell repertoires in COVID-19. This table comes from immunoSEQ multiplex PCR, and its TCRdb copy is limited to in-frame clones, with some not included. The sample holds more than 70,000 clones, 75% to 90% seen once. The material sequenced was peripheral blood. The receptors derive from a woman aged 45-65 years with active or convalescent COVID-19.

The genes are TRBV5-4 and TRBJ2-2, with 9 bases lining up with TRBD1. The CDR3 is 15 amino acids. In germline, CDR1 is SGHNT, CDR2 YYREEE (reference sequence). The ends lost 3 bases at V and 3 bases at J; junction bases unmatched: 3. The CDR3 DNA sequence: TGTGCCAGCAGCTCACAGGGGGCTTACACCGGGGAGCTGTTTTTT. It codes for CASSSQGAYTGELFF. Full variable domain (outside the CDR3, taken from reference TRBV5-4 and TRBJ2-2): ETGVTQSPTHLIKTRGQQVTLRCSSQSGHNTVSWYQQALGQGPQFIFQYYREEENGRGNFPPRFSGLQFPNYSSELNVNALELDDSALYLCASSSQGAYTGELFFGEGSRLTVL.

This clone was found once. The chain links TRBV14 to TRBJ1-1; D perhaps matches TRBD1 (5 bases). In germline, CDR1 is SGHDN, CDR2 FVKESK. The CDR3 has 15 residues. V was cut by 4 bases and J by 1 base, with 13 bases left in between. CDR3 DNA sequence: TGTGCCAGCAGCCGGACGACAGCGCCGAACACTGAAGCTTTCTTT. Translating it yields CASSRTTAPNTEAFF.

The chain is built from TRBV6-6 and TRBJ2-3; 8 bases are shared with TRBD2. This CDR3 comprises 19 residues. Losses at the gene ends were 5 bases for V and 1 base for J; bases not matched to a gene: 17. The germline V gene has CDR1 MNHNY and CDR2 SVGAGI (reference sequence). The CDR3 region has the DNA TGTGCCAGCAGTCAATGGGGGCTAGCGGGTACACACCGCACAGATACGCAGTATTTT. Its protein product is CASSQWGLAGTHRTDTQYF.

This clone appeared a single time. This rearrangement joins TRBV6-5 to TRBJ2-7; TRBD2 matches at 7 bases. The trim removed 0 bases at V and 1 base at J, leaving 6 bases unmatched. The CDR3 covers 16 residues. Germline V gives CDR1 MNHEY, CDR2 SVGAGI. CDR3 region: CASSYSVASGSYEQYF. CDR3 bases: TGTGCCAGCAGTTACTCGGTGGCTAGCGGATCCTACGAGCAGTACTTC.

The chain is built from TRBV19 and TRBJ1-1; TRBD1 is a possible D gene (5 bases). V dropped 7 bases and J dropped 1 base, with 10 bases sitting between them. CDR3 length equals 13 residues. The germline V gene has CDR1 LNHDA and CDR2 SQIVND (reference sequence). The CDR3 DNA is TGTGCCAGTACCCGACAGTCGAACACTGAAGCTTTCTTT. As protein: CASTRQSNTEAFF. The full variable domain, its missing parts supplied by reference TRBV19 and TRBJ1-1, is DGGITQSPKYLFRKEGQNVTLSCEQNLNHDAMYWYRQDPGQGLRLIYYSQIVNDFQKGDIAEGYSVSREKKESFPLTVTSAQKNPTAFYLCASTRQSNTEAFFGQGTRLTVV.

V is TRBV4-2 and J is TRBJ2-1; no firm D call. Per the germline V gene, CDR1 is LGHNA and CDR2 is YNFKEQ. There are 17 residues in the CDR3. Deletions cut 0 bases from V and 2 bases from J, with 14 bases between. CDR3 region: CASSQDLTSFTYNEQFF. As DNA, the CDR3 is TGTGCCAGCAGCCAAGATCTTACTTCCTTCACCTACAATGAGCAGTTCTTC.

The chain uses TRBV19 and TRBJ2-3; 8 nucleotides align to TRBD2. Germline V gene data show CDR1 as LNHDA and CDR2 as SQIVND (reference sequence). The V and J ends lost 8 bases and 12 bases, in that order; junction bases with no gene match: 19. The CDR3 sequence is 15 residues long. The CDR3 spells CASSLGSGEGSVQYF. The CDR3 bases are TGTGCCAGTTCCCTAGGTAGCGGGGAGGGATCTGTCCAGTATTTT.

CDR3 amino acids: CSVEGGNSGPQETQYF. The DNA of the CDR3 is TGCAGCGTTGAAGGGGGAAATAGCGGGCCTCAAGAGACCCAGTACTTC. The chain combines TRBV29-1 with TRBJ2-5; TRBD2 agrees at 7 bases. The CDR3 totals 16 residues. Germline CDR1 reads SQVTM; CDR2 reads ANQGSEA. The J segment lost 2 bases and the V segment lost 1 base, leaving 10 bases of the junction unmatched.

The rearrangement uses TRBV4-2 and TRBJ1-1; no firm D call. Germline loops: CDR1 LGHNA, CDR2 YNFKEQ. The CDR3 is 16 amino acids. V lost 1 base and J lost 0, with 12 bases in between. CDR3 protein: CASSQGSRNLNTEAFF. The CDR3 DNA reads TGTGCCAGCAGCCAAGGGTCCAGAAATTTGAACACTGAAGCTTTCTTT.

This clone was observed once. CDR3 nucleotide sequence: TGTGCCAGCAGCTTGGCGATCGTGGGCTGGGAGACCCAGTACTTC. It specifies CASSLAIVGWETQYF. The gene calls are TRBV5-6 and TRBJ2-5; D gene ambiguous. The germline CDR1 and CDR2 sequences are SGHDT and YYEEEE. The CDR3 runs to 15 residues. V dropped 0 bases and J dropped 5 bases, with 14 bases sitting between them. Together with reference TRBV5-6 and TRBJ2-5, the CDR3 gives the full variable domain: DAGVTQSPTHLIKTRGQQVTLRCSPKSGHDTVSWYQQALGQGPQFIFQYYEEEERQRGNFPDRFSGHQFPNYSSELNVNALLLGDSALYLCASSLAIVGWETQYFGPGTRLLVL.

The chain couples TRBV6-4 to TRBJ2-1; 8 bases fit TRBD1. This CDR3 is built from 13 residues. Trimming removed 4 bases from V and 9 bases from J; junction bases left unmatched: 5. From germline, CDR1 is MRHNA and CDR2 SNTAGT. The chain's CDR3 is CASSAQGASEQFF. DNA of the CDR3: TGTGCCAGCAGTGCCCAGGGGGCGAGTGAGCAGTTCTTC.

The chain carries TRBV4-3 and TRBJ1-6; no firm D call. Trimming took 0 bases from V and 7 from J, leaving 13 bases between them. Germline lookup yields CDR1 LGHNA and CDR2 YSLEER. The CDR3 has 16 amino acids. Here the CDR3 reads CASSQDWKVRNSPLHF. The CDR3 nucleotides read TGCGCCAGCAGCCAAGACTGGAAGGTGAGGAATTCACCCCTCCACTTT.

The V gene is TRBV3-1 (or the pseudogene TRBV3-2), the J gene TRBJ1-6; TRBD1 might be the D (5 bases). The ends were cut back, 7 bases at V and 8 bases at J, with 15 bases in the middle. Germline-derived CDR1 and CDR2 are LGHDT and YNNKEL (reference sequence). The CDR3 consists of 14 residues. Written as DNA, the CDR3 is TGTGCCAGCAACCACCGGACATCGGATTCACCCCTCCACTTT. Translated, it gives CASNHRTSDSPLHF.

The count of this clone is one. The CDR3 sequence: CASIPGDSGNTIYF. CDR3 nucleotides: TGTGCCAGCATCCCCGGGGACTCTGGAAACACCATATATTTT. This chain connects TRBV28 to TRBJ1-3; no clear D. Trimming cost V 7 bases and J 0 bases, with 10 bases left between them. The V gene's germline CDR1 is MDHEN and CDR2 SYDVKM. CDR3 length: 14 residues. The complete variable domain, with remaining parts taken from reference TRBV28 and TRBJ1-3, reads DVKVTQSSRYLVKRTGEKVFLECVQDMDHENMFWYRQDPGLGLRLIYFSYDVKMKEKGDIPEGYSVSREKKERFSLILESASTNQTSMYLCASIPGDSGNTIYFGEGSWLTVV.

The chain combines TRBV7-2 with TRBJ1-6, with 7 bases lining up with TRBD1. V lost 5 bases and J lost 0; bases outside the gene matches: 4. This CDR3 is built from 16 residues. Germline V CDR1 and CDR2: SGHTA, FQGNSA. The DNA for the CDR3 is TGTGCCAGCAGCCCCTCAGGGGGCTCCTATAATTCACCCCTCCACTTT. Its protein product is CASSPSGGSYNSPLHF.

The V gene is TRBV5-6, the J gene TRBJ2-7; D uncertain. V was shortened by 2 bases and J by 3 bases, with 9 bases between the two germline ends. Germline values: CDR1 SGHDT, CDR2 YYEEEE. The CDR3 spans 13 residues. Here the CDR3 DNA reads TGTGCCAGCAGCTTCGAGACAAACTACGAGCAGTACTTC. Encoded protein: CASSFETNYEQYF.

CDR3 nucleotides: TGTGCCAGCAGTCTCTGGACAGAAGGGCCCCTCCACTTT. Its translation: CASSLWTEGPLHF. The chain uses TRBV12-3 or TRBV12-4 and TRBJ1-6; D may be TRBD1 (6 bases). Trimming removed 5 bases from V and 13 bases from J, with 15 bases in between. The CDR3 runs to 13 residues.

This chain uses TRBV7-3 with TRBJ2-5; TRBD1 might be the D (5 bases). Trimming stripped 5 bases from V and 9 bases from J, with 13 bases between. The V gene's germline CDR1 is SGHTA and CDR2 FQGTGA. The CDR3 is 12 amino acids. The CDR3 region is CASSPRGQAQYF. CDR3 DNA: TGTGCCAGCAGCCCTAGGGGCCAGGCCCAGTACTTC.

The chain employs TRBV15 and TRBJ2-1; 8 bases fit TRBD2. V shed 6 bases and J 3 bases; nucleotides not matched to a gene: 13. This CDR3 spans 17 amino acids. CDR1 is LNHNV and CDR2 is YYDKDF in the germline V gene (reference sequence). The CDR3 is CATRGSLGGALYNEQFF. CDR3 in DNA: TGTGCCACCAGAGGTAGCCTCGGGGGGGCCCTCTACAATGAGCAGTTCTTC. The variable domain in full, with the rest retrieved from reference TRBV15 and TRBJ2-1, is DAMVIQNPRYQVTQFGKPVTLSCSQTLNHNVMYWYQQKSSQAPKLLFHYYDKDFNNEADTPDNFQSRRPNTSFCFLDIRSPGLGDTAMYLCATRGSLGGALYNEQFFGPGTRLTVL.

J is TRBJ1-2 and V is TRBV5-4, with D uncertain. This CDR3 has 14 residues. Trimming took off 0 bases at V and 2 bases at J, with 8 bases between the two ends. CDR1 is SGHNT, CDR2 YYREEE, per germline (reference sequence). In DNA, the CDR3 is TGTGCCAGCAGCTTGGCTACGGGGAACTATGGCTACACCTTC. Amino acids: CASSLATGNYGYTF.

The J gene is TRBJ2-3, the V gene TRBV11-3, with D unclear. Germline V CDR1 and CDR2: SGHNT, YENEEA. The CDR3 length is 13 residues. Trimming pared 5 bases from V and 6 bases from J, leaving 12 bases between. The DNA for the CDR3 is TGTGCCAGCAGCCTCTCAGGTGGCGATACGCAGTATTTT. It specifies CASSLSGGDTQYF.

The chain combines TRBV7-8 with TRBJ2-5, with 12 bases aligning to TRBD2. Germline V gene lookup returns CDR1 SGHVS and CDR2 FQNEAQ. There are 14 residues in the CDR3. J gave up 1 base and V 8 bases, and 2 bases lay outside the gene matches. The CDR3 region has the DNA TGTGCCAGCCGACTAGCGGGGGTCCAAGAGACCCAGTACTTC. Protein: CASRLAGVQETQYF.

The chain links TRBV5-6 to TRBJ2-7; 12 bases align to TRBD1. V lost 4 bases, J lost 4 bases, and 3 bases stayed unmatched. The germline V gene has CDR1 SGHDT and CDR2 YYEEEE. The CDR3 extends over 14 amino acids. CDR3 sequence: CASSMGQGAYEQYF. CDR3 bases: TGTGCCAGCAGCATGGGACAGGGGGCGTACGAGCAGTACTTC.

This clone was counted once. The V call is TRBV11-2, the J call TRBJ2-1; TRBD2 aligns across 12 bases. V lost 3 bases to trimming and J lost 7 bases; unmatched junction nucleotides: 4. The CDR3 is 15 residues long. The germline CDR1 and CDR2 sequences are SGHAT and FQNNGV. CDR3 loop: CASSFLAGGNNEQFF. The CDR3 DNA sequence: TGTGCCAGCAGCTTTCTAGCGGGGGGGAATAATGAGCAGTTCTTC.

V gene TRBV12-5 combines with J gene TRBJ2-7; D might be TRBD2 (6 bases). Germline CDR1 reads LGHNT; CDR2 reads FRNRAP. The V end lost 5 bases, the J end lost 2 bases, and 16 bases lay between the germline ends. The CDR3 totals 15 residues. CDR3 bases: TGTGCTAGTGGTCTTCAGACGGGGGTCCCCTACGAGCAGTACTTC. Translating it yields CASGLQTGVPYEQYF. Full variable domain (missing parts from reference TRBV12-5 and TRBJ2-7): DARVTQTPRHKVTEMGQEVTMRCQPILGHNTVFWYRQTMMQGLELLAYFRNRAPLDDSGMPKDRFSAEMPDATLATLKIQPSEPRDSAVYFCASGLQTGVPYEQYFGPGTRLTVT.

This clone is a singleton in its sample. V is TRBV27 and J is TRBJ1-5, with TRBD1 identical over 7 bases. Germline V gives CDR1 MNHEY, CDR2 SMNVEV (reference sequence). The CDR3 length is 14 residues. V lost 2 bases to trimming and J lost 4 bases; unmatched junction nucleotides: 2. The CDR3 loop reads CASSLNRGNQPQHF. CDR3 DNA: TGTGCCAGCAGTTTAAACAGGGGAAATCAGCCCCAGCATTTT.

This clone was counted only a few times. The chain employs TRBV19 and TRBJ1-6; 10 bases are a match to TRBD1. The CDR3 is 14 residues long. Germline V gives CDR1 LNHDA, CDR2 SQIVND (reference sequence). Germline trimming cut 6 bases from V and 7 bases from J; bases unmatched to any gene: 3. In nucleotides, the CDR3 is TGTGCCAGTAGGAGGGGACAGGGGAATTCACCCCTCCACTTT. It translates to CASRRGQGNSPLHF.